Below are 14 T cell receptor beta chains sequenced from a single sample in a study of regulatory T cells in long-lasting Graves disease. Time point noted: newly diagnosed GD, antithyroid drugs for less than 3 months. The TCR library was prepared using RNA isolated from PBMCs. Arm-PCR of CDR3 regions with iRepertoire HTBI primers generated TCR beta libraries. TCRdb reanalysed the multiplex PCR reads using MiXCR and keeps one entry per CDR3 protein. The table records 530,000 or so distinct CDR3 sequences, about 16% of them present only once. These data also formed part of another study, on T cells in Graves' hyperthyroidism and ophthalmopathy.

The sample in question was peripheral blood mononuclear cells (PBMCs), obtained at new diagnosis, from a patient treated with antithyroid drugs. These receptor sequences come from a man aged 18 to 29 with Graves disease.

The chain recombines TRBV15 with TRBJ1-2, with D uncertain. Trimming shortened V by 4 bases and J by 4 bases, and 10 bases separated the two germline ends. Germline V gives CDR1 LNHNV, CDR2 YYDKDF (reference sequence). This CDR3 has 13 amino acids. The CDR3 region is CATSTGRGYGYTF. CDR3 coding DNA: TGTGCCACCAGCACGGGCAGAGGCTATGGCTACACCTTC.

This clonotype has at least ten counts. The chain is built from TRBV28 and TRBJ2-1; D uncertain. The CDR3 covers 16 residues. Trimming shortened V by 6 bases and J by 1 base, and 16 bases separated the two germline ends. Germline V gene sequence: CDR1 MDHEN, CDR2 SYDVKM. This CDR3 is CASSRRQSFSYNEQFF. CDR3 nucleotides: TGTGCCAGCAGCCGTAGACAATCTTTTTCCTACAATGAGCAGTTCTTC.

Worth noting for this clonotype: Being one base from a much bigger clone, this may be a read error. The chain links TRBV11-2 to TRBJ2-3; TRBD1 aligns across 7 bases. The J call may be in error: the DNA end matches TRBJ2-1 better. Germline-derived CDR1 and CDR2 are SGHAT and FQNNGV. CDR3 length: 14 amino acids. The CDR3, as DNA: TGTGCCGGCAGCTTAGACCCGACAGGGAATGAGCAGTTCTTC. Protein product: CAGSLDPTGNEQFF.

At least ten counts were recorded for this clonotype. The chain recombines TRBV28 with TRBJ2-2; 7 nucleotides align to TRBD1. The CDR3 runs 13 residues. Trimming removed 6 bases from V and 8 bases from J; junction bases left unmatched: 6. Germline-derived CDR1 and CDR2 are MDHEN and SYDVKM. The DNA of the CDR3 is TGTGCCAGCAGACCACAGGGGTCGGGGGAGCTGTTTTTT. Its protein product is CASRPQGSGELFF. Using reference TRBV28 and TRBJ2-2 for the parts outside the CDR3, the full variable domain is DVKVTQSSRYLVKRTGEKVFLECVQDMDHENMFWYRQDPGLGLRLIYFSYDVKMKEKGDIPEGYSVSREKKERFSLILESASTNQTSMYLCASRPQGSGELFFGEGSRLTVL.

A word on this clonotype: This may be a read error: a much more frequent sequence differs by one nucleotide. V usage is TRBV7-8 and J usage is TRBJ2-1; TRBD1 is a possible D gene (6 bases). The CDR3 spans 16 residues. Trimming stripped 5 bases from V and 13 bases from J, with 27 bases between. CDR1 is SGHVS, CDR2 FQNEAQ, per germline. DNA for the CDR3: TGTGCCAGCAGCCGGGGATCGATGACAGGACAAGAGACCCAGTTCTTC. Translating gives CASSRGSMTGQETQFF.

This clonotype has at least ten counts. The chain couples TRBV28 to TRBJ1-1, with D possibly matching TRBD1 (5 bases). The CDR3 loop spans 13 amino acids. The germline CDR1 and CDR2 sequences are MDHEN and SYDVKM. V gave up 3 bases and J gave up 5 bases, with 10 bases separating them. In DNA, the CDR3 is TGTGCCAGCAGTTTTACGGGGCGGACTGAAGCTTTCTTT. Protein: CASSFTGRTEAFF.

This clonotype was seen repeatedly, ten times or more. V is TRBV2 and J is TRBJ2-7; possible D gene TRBD1, 6 bases. This CDR3 contains 14 residues. Germline assignment: CDR1 SNHLY and CDR2 FYNNEI. The V gene lost 4 bases and the J gene lost 6 bases, with 16 bases spanning the gap. The chain's CDR3 is CASSATGFALEQYF. CDR3 DNA: TGTGCCAGCAGTGCGACAGGTTTCGCCCTCGAGCAGTACTTC.

The chain links TRBV4-2 to TRBJ2-7, with D perhaps given as TRBD1 or TRBD2 (5 bases each). Germline V lookup: CDR1 LGHNA, CDR2 YNFKEQ. The CDR3 loop spans 14 amino acids. The V gene lost 3 bases and the J gene lost 4 bases, with 13 bases spanning the gap. In DNA, the CDR3 is TGTGCCAGCAGCCACTCACTAGGGGAGTACGAGCAGTACTTC. Amino acids: CASSHSLGEYEQYF.

In its sample, this clonotype was seen many times. The rearrangement uses TRBV6-5 and TRBJ1-5, with D possibly being TRBD1 (5 bases). This CDR3 is built from 19 residues. V was trimmed by 4 bases and J by 0 bases, leaving 22 bases between them. Germline V lookup: CDR1 MNHEY, CDR2 SVGAGI. CDR3 sequence reads: CASSLVGAGPLHSNQPQHF. The CDR3 DNA sequence: TGTGCCAGCAGTTTAGTCGGAGCAGGGCCCCTACATAGCAATCAGCCCCAGCATTTT.

On this clonotype itself: Since a much larger clone is just one base distant, this may be a read error. The chain joins TRBV12-3 or TRBV12-4 to TRBJ2-7; 9 positions agree with TRBD2. The CDR3 totals 15 residues. In DNA, the CDR3 is TGTGCCGGCAGTTTAACGACTAGCGGAACCTACGAGCAGTACTTC. This translates into CAGSLTTSGTYEQYF.

This clonotype has just a few counts. The V gene is TRBV6-2 or TRBV6-3, the J gene TRBJ1-5; 11 positions agree with TRBD1. V shed 5 bases, J shed 7 bases, and the junction held 10 bases outside the gene matches. CDR1 is MNHEY and CDR2 is SVGEGT in the germline V gene. The CDR3 is made up of 16 amino acids. CDR3 protein: CASSLSRTGGSQPQHF. CDR3 sequence (DNA): TGTGCCAGCAGTCTTTCTCGGACAGGGGGCAGCCAGCCCCAGCATTTT.

The chain couples TRBV5-1 to TRBJ1-2; 8 bases line up with TRBD1. The J segment lost 2 bases and the V segment lost 4 bases, leaving 7 bases of the junction unmatched. Germline lookup yields CDR1 SGHRS and CDR2 YFSETQ. The CDR3 is 15 amino acids. CDR3 residues: CASSLQGGQNYGYTF. The CDR3 region has the DNA TGCGCCAGCAGCCTACAGGGGGGCCAAAACTATGGCTACACCTTC. Combining the CDR3 with reference TRBV5-1 and TRBJ1-2 gives the whole variable domain KAGVTQTPRYLIKTRGQQVTLSCSPISGHRSVSWYQQTPGQGLQFLFEYFSETQRNKGNFPGRFSGRQFSNSRSEMNVSTLELGDSALYLCASSLQGGQNYGYTFGSGTRLTVV.

The genes are TRBV19 and TRBJ1-4, with D unclear. CDR1 and CDR2 from the germline V gene are LNHDA and SQIVND (reference sequence). This CDR3 has 14 residues. V dropped 3 bases and J dropped 2 bases, with 7 bases sitting between them. The CDR3 DNA reads TGTGCCAGTAGTATTGGGCGTACTAATGAAAAACTGTTTTTT. Amino acid sequence: CASSIGRTNEKLFF.

The rearrangement joins TRBV5-1 to TRBJ1-5; D unclear. Germline V gene data show CDR1 as SGHRS and CDR2 as YFSETQ. This CDR3 has 14 residues. V lost 0 bases, J lost 4 bases, and 8 bases lay in between. CDR3: CASSLGLGNQPQHF. CDR3 DNA: TGCGCCAGCAGCTTGGGTTTGGGGAATCAGCCCCAGCATTTT. Full variable domain (remainder filled in from reference TRBV5-1 and TRBJ1-5): KAGVTQTPRYLIKTRGQQVTLSCSPISGHRSVSWYQQTPGQGLQFLFEYFSETQRNKGNFPGRFSGRQFSNSRSEMNVSTLELGDSALYLCASSLGLGNQPQHFGDGTRLSIL.